The 4 T cell receptor beta chains below were found in one sample sequenced in a study of blood T cell repertoires in COVID-19. Data came from immunoSEQ multiplex PCR; TCRdb stores just in-frame clones and leaves some out. The sample includes roughly 300,000 clones, more than 75% of them seen just once. Input material: peripheral blood. The receptors derive from a woman between 45 and 65 years old with acute or convalescent COVID-19.

This chain uses TRBV18 with TRBJ2-2; tentative D call: TRBD1 (6 bases). V dropped 1 base and J dropped 5 bases, with 8 bases sitting between them. CDR3 length: 14 residues. Germline V lookup: CDR1 KGHSH, CDR2 LQKENI. The CDR3 nucleotides read TGTGCCAGCTCACCACTTACAGGGACCGGGGAGCTGTTTTTT. Translation gives CASSPLTGTGELFF.

A remark on this clone: The junction departs from the called germline gene at one end, perhaps through a read error. The chain employs TRBV5-1 and TRBJ2-1, with TRBD1 matching 8 bases. The germline gives CDR1 SGHRS, CDR2 YFSETQ. The CDR3 covers 15 residues. CDR3 nucleotides: TGCGCCAGCACCTTGTGGGACAGGAGGCTCAATGAGCAGTTCTTC. This sequence encodes CASTLWDRRLNEQFF.

This clone showed up just once. The chain employs TRBV6-5 and TRBJ2-3; 7 nucleotides agree with TRBD1. V lost 7 bases, J lost 1 base, and 5 bases stayed unmatched. Germline V lookup: CDR1 MNHEY, CDR2 SVGAGI. This CDR3 has 14 amino acids. CDR3: CASNEDRGTDTQYF. Here the CDR3 DNA reads TGTGCCAGCAACGAAGACAGGGGCACAGATACGCAGTATTTT.

This chain links TRBV7-2 with TRBJ2-1; D remains unclear. The germline CDR1 and CDR2 sequences are SGHTA and FQGNSA. This CDR3 comprises 13 residues. V was shortened by 5 bases and J by 8 bases, with 13 bases between the two germline ends. The CDR3 coding sequence is TGTGCCAGCAGCACCGGTCGGTACGATGAGCAGTTCTTC. Protein: CASSTGRYDEQFF.